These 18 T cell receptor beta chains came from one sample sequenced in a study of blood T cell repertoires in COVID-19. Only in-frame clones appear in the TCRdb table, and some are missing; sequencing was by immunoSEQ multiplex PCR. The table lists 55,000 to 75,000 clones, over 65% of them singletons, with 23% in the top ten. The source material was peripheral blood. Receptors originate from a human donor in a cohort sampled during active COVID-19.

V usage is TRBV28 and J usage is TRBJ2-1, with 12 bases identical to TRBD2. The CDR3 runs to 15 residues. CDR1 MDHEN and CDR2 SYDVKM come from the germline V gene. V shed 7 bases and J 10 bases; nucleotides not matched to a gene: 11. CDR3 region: CASIPLLAGGGEQFF. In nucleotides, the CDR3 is TGTGCCAGCATCCCCTTGCTAGCGGGAGGGGGGGAGCAGTTCTTC.

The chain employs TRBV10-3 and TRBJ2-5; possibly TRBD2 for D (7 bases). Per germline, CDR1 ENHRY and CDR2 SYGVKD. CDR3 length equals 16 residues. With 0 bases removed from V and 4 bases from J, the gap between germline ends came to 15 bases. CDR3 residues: CAISESGGGMVETQYF. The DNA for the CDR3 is TGTGCCATCAGTGAGTCTGGGGGGGGCATGGTAGAGACCCAGTACTTC.

The CDR3 nucleotides are TGTGCCAGCATAGCAGGGGCTTCCTATGGCTACACCTTC. Its translation is CASIAGASYGYTF. The V and J genes are TRBV28 and TRBJ1-2, with D possibly matching TRBD1 (6 bases). Deletions cut 7 bases from V and 4 bases from J, with 13 bases between. The germline V gene has CDR1 MDHEN and CDR2 SYDVKM. This CDR3 has 13 residues.

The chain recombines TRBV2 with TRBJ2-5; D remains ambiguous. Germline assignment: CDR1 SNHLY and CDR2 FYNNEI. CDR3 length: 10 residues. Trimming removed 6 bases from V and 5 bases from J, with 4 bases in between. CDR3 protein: CASSQETQYF. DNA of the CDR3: TGTGCCAGCAGCCAGGAGACCCAGTACTTC.

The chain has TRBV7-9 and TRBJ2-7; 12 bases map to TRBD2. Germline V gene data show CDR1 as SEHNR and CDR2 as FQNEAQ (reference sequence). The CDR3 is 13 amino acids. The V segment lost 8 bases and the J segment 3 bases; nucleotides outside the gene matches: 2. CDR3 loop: CASSLAGGYEQYF. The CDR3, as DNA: TGTGCCAGCTCACTAGCGGGGGGCTACGAGCAGTACTTC.

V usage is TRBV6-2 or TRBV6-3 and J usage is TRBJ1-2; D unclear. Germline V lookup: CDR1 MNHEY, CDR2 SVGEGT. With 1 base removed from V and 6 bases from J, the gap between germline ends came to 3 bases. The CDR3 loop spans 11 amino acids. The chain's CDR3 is CASSYLDGYTF. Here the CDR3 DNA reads TGTGCCAGCAGTTACTTAGATGGCTACACCTTC.

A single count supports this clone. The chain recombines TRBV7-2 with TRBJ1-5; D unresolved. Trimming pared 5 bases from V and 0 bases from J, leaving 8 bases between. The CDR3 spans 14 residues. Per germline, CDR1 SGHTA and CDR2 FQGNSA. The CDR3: CASSPTYSNQPQHF. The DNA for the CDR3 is TGTGCCAGCAGCCCAACTTATAGCAATCAGCCCCAGCATTTT. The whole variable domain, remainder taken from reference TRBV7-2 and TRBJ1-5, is GAGVSQSPSNKVTEKGKDVELRCDPISGHTALYWYRQSLGQGLEFLIYFQGNSAPDKSGLPSDRFSAERTGGSVSTLTIQRTQQEDSAVYLCASSPTYSNQPQHFGDGTRLSIL.

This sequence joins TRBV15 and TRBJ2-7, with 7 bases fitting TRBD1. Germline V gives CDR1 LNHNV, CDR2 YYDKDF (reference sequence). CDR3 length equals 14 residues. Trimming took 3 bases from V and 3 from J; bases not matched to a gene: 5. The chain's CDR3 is CATSRDRSSYEQYF. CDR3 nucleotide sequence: TGTGCCACCAGCAGGGACAGGAGTAGCTACGAGCAGTACTTC.

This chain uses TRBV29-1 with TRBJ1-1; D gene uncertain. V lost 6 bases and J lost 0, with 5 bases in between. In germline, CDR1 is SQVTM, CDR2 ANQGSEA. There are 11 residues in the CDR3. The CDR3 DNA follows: TGCAGCGTCCGAGTGAACACTGAAGCTTTCTTT. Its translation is CSVRVNTEAFF.

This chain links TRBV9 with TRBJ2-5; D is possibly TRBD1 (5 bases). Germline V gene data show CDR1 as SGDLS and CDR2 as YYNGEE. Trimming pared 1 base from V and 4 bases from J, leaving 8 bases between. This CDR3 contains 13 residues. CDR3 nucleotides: TGTGCCAGCAGCGTAAATCAGGGAGAGACCCAGTACTTC. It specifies CASSVNQGETQYF.

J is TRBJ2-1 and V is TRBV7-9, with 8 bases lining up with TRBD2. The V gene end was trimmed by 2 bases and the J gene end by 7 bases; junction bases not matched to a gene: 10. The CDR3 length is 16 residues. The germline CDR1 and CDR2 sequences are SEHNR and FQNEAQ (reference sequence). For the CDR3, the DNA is TGTGCCAGCAGCTTAATGCGGGGGGCGCGAAGTAATGAGCAGTTCTTC. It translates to CASSLMRGARSNEQFF.

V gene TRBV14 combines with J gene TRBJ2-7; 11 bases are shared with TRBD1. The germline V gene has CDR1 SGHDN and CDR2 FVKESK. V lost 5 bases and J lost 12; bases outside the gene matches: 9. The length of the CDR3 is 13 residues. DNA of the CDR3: TGTGCCAGCAGCTCCTTCCCGGGACAGGGGGTGTACTTC. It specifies CASSSFPGQGVYF.

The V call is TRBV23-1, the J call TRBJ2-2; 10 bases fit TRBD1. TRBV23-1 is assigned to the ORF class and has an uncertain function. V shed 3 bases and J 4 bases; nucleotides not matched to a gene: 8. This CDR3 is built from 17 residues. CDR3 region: CASSHLRDRGGTGELFF. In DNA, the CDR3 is TGCGCCAGCAGTCATCTACGGGACAGGGGAGGCACCGGGGAGCTGTTTTTT.

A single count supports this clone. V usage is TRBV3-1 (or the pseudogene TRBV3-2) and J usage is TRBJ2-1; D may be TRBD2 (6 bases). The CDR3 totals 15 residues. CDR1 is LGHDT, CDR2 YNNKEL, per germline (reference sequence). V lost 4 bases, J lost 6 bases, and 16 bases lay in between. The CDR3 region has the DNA TGTGCCAGCAGCCCAACTACTACTAGCCTCAATGAGCAGTTCTTC. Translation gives CASSPTTTSLNEQFF.

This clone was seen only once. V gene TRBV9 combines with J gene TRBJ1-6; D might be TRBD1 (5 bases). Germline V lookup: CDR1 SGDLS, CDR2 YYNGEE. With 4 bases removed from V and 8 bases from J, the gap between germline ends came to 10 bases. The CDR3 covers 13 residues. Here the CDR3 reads CASSSDKYSPLHF. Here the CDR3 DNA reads TGTGCCAGCAGCTCGGACAAGTATTCACCCCTCCACTTT.

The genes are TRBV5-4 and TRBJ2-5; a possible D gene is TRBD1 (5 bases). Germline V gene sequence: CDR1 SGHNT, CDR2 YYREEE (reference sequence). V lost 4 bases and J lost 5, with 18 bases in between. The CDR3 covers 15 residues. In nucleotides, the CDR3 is TGTGCCAGCAGCGTCCCAGGAACACCAGGGGAGACCCAGTACTTC. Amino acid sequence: CASSVPGTPGETQYF.

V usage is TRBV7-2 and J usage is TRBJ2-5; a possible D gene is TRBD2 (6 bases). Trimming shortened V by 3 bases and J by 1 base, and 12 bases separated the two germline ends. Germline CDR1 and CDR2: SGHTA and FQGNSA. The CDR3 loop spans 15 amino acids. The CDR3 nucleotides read TGTGCCAGCAGCTTGATTAGCGGCCCCCAAGAGACCCAGTACTTC. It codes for CASSLISGPQETQYF.

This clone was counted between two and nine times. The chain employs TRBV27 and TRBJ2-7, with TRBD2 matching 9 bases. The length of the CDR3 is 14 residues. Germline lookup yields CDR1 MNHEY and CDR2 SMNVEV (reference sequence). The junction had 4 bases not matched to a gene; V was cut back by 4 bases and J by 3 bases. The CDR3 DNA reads TGTGCCAGCAGTTCGGATAGCGGGAGCTACGAGCAGTACTTC. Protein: CASSSDSGSYEQYF.